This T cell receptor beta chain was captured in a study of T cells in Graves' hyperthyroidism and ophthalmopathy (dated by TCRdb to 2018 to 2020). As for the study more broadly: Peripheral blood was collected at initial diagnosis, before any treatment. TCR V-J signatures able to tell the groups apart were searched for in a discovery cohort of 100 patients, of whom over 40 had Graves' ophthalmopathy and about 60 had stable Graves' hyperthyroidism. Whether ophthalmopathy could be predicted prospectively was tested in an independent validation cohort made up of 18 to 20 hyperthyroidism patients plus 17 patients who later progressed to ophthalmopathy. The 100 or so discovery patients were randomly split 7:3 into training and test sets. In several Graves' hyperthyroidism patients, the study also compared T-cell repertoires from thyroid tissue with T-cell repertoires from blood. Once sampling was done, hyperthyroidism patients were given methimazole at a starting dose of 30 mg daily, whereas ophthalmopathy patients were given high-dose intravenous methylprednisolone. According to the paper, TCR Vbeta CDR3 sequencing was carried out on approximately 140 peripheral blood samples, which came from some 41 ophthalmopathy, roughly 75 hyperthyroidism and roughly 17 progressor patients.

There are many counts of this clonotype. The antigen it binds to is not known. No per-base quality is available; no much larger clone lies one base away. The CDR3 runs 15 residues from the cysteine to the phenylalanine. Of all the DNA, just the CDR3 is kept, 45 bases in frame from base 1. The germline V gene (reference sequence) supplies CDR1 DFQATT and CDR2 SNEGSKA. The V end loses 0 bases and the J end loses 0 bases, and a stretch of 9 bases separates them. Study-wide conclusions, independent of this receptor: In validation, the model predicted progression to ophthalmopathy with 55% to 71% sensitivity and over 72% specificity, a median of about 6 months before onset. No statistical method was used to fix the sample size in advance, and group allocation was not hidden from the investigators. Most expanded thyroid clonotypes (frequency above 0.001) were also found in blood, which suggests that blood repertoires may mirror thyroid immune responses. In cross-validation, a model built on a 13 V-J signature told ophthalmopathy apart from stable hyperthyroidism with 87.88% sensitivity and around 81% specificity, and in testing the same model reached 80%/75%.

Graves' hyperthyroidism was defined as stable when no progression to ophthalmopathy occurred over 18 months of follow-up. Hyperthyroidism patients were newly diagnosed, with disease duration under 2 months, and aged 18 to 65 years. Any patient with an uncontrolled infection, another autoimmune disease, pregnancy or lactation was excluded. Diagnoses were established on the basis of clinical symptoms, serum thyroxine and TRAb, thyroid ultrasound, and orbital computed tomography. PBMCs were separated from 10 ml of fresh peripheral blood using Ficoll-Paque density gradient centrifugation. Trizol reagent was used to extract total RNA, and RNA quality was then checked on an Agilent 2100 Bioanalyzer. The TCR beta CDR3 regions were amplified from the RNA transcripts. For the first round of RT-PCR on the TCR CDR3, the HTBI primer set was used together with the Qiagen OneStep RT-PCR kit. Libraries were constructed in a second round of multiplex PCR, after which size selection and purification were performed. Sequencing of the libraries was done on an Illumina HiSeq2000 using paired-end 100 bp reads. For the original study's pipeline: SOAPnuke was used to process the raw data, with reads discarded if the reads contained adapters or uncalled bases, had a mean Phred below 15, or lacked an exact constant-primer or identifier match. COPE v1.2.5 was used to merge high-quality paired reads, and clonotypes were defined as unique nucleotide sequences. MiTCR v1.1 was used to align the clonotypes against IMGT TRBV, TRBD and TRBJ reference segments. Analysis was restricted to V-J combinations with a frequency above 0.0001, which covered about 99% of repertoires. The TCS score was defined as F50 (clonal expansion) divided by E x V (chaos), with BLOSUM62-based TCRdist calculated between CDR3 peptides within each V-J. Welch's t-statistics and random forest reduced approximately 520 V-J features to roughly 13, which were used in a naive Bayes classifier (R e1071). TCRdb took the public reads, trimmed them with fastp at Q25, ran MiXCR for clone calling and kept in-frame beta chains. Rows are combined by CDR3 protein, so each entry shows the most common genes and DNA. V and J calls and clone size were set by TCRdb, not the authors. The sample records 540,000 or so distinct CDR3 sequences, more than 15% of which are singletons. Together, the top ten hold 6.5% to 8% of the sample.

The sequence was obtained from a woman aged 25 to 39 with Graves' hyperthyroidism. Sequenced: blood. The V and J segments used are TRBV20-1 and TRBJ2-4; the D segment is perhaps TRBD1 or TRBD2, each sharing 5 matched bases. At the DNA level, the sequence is TGCAGTGCTAGAGATGGGACGCTAGCCAAAAACATTCAGTACTTC. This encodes CSARDGTLAKNIQYF.